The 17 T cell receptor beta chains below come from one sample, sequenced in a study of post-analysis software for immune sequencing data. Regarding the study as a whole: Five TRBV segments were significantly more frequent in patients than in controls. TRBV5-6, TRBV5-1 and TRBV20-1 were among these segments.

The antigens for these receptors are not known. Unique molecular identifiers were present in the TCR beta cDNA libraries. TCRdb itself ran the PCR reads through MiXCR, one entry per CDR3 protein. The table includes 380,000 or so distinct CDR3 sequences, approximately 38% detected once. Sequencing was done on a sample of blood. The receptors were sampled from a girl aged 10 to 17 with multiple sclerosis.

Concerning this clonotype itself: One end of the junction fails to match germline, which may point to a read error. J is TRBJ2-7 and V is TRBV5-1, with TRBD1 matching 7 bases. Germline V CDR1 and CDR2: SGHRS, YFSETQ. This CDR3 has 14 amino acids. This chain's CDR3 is CASGNPGQPYEQYF. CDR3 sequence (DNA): TGTGCCAGCGGCAACCCGGGACAGCCCTACGAGCAGTACTTC.

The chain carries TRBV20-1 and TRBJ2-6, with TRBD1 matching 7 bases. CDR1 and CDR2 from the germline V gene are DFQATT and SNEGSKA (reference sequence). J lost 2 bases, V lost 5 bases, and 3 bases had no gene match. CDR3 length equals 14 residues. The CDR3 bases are TGCAGTGCTGGAAGGGGGCCTGGGGCCAACGTCCTGACTTTC. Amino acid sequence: CSAGRGPGANVLTF.

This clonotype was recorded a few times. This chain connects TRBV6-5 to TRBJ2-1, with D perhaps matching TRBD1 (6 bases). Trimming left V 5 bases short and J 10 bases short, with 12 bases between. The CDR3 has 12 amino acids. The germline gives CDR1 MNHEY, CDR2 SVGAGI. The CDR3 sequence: CASSQGLGEQFF. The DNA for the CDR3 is TGTGCCAGCAGTCAGGGGCTCGGAGAGCAGTTCTTC.

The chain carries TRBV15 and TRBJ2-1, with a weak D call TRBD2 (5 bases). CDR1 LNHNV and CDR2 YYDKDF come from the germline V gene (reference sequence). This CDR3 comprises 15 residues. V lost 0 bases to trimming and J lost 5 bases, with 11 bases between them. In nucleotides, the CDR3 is TGTGCCACCAGCAGAGATCTAGCTGGGAACAATGAGCAGTTCTTC. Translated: CATSRDLAGNNEQFF.

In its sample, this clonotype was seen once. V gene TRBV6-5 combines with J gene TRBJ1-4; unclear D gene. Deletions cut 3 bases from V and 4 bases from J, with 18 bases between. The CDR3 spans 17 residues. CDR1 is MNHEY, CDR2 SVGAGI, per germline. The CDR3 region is CASSYLAIGEGNEKLFF. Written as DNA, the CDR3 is TGTGCCAGCAGTTATCTAGCCATTGGCGAGGGTAATGAAAAACTGTTTTTT.

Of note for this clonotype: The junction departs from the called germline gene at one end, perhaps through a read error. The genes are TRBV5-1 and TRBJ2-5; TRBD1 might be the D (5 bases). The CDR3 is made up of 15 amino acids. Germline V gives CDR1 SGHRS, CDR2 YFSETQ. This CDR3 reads CAGSSAWGGQETQYF. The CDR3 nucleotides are TGCGCCGGCAGCTCGGCCTGGGGCGGCCAAGAGACCCAGTACTTC.

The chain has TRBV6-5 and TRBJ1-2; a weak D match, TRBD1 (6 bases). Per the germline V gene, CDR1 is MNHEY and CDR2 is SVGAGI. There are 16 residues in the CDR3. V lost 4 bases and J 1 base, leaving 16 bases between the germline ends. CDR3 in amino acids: CASSSSGTFVNYGYTF. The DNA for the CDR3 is TGTGCCAGCAGTTCCTCCGGGACATTCGTTAACTATGGCTACACCTTC.

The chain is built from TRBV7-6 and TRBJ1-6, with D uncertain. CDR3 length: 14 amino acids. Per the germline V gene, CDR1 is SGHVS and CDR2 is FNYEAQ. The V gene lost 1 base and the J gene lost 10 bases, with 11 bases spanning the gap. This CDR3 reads CASSLEGARSPLHF. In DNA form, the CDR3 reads TGTGCCAGCAGCTTAGAGGGTGCCAGGTCACCCCTCCACTTT.

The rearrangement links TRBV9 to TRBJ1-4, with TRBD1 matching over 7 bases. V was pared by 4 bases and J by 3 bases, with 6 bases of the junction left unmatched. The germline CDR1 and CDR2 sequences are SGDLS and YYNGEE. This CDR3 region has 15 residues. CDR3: CASSTLGGPNEKLFF. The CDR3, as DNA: TGTGCCAGCAGCACCCTAGGGGGCCCTAATGAAAAACTGTTTTTT.

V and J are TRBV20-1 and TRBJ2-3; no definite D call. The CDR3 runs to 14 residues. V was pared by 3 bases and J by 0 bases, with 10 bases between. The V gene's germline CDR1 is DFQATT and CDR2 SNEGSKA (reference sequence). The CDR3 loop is CSARRIGSTDTQYF. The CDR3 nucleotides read TGCAGTGCTAGGAGGATAGGAAGCACAGATACGCAGTATTTT.

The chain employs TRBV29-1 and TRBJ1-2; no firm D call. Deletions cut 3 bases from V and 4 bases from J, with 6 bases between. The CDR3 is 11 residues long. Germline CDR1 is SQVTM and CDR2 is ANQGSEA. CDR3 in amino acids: CSVDNSYGYTF. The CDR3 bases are TGCAGCGTTGACAATAGCTATGGCTACACCTTC.

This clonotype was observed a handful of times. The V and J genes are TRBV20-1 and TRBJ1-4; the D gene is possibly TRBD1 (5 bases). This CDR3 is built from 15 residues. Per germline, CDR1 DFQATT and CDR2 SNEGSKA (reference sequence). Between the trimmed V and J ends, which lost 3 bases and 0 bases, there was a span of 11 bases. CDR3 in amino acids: CSASGVGATNEKLFF. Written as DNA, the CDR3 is TGCAGTGCTAGTGGAGTAGGGGCAACTAATGAAAAACTGTTTTTT.

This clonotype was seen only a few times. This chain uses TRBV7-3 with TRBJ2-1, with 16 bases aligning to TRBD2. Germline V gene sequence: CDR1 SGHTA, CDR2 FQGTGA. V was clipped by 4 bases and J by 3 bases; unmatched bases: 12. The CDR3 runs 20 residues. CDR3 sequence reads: CASSSIPGTSGGDFYNEQFF. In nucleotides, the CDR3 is TGTGCCAGCAGCTCCATCCCCGGGACTAGCGGGGGGGATTTCTACAATGAGCAGTTCTTC.

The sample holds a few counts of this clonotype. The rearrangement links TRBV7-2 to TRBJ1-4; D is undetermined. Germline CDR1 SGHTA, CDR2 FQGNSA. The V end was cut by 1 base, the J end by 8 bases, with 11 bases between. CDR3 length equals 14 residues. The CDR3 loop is CASSLDAGLEKLFF. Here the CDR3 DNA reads TGTGCCAGCAGCTTAGACGCCGGATTGGAAAAACTGTTTTTT.

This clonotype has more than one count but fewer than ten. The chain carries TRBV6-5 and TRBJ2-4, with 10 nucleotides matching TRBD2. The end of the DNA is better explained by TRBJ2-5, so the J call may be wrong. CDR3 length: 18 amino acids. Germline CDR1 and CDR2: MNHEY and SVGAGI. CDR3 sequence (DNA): TGTGCCAGCAGTTCCCATTCTAGCGGGGGAAGTAGCCAAGAGACCCAGTACTTC. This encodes CASSSHSSGGSSQETQYF.

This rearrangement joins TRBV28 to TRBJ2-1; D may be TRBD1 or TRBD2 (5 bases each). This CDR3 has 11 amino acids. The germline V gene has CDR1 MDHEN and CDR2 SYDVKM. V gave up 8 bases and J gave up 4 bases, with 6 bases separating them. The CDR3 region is CASGGYNEQFF. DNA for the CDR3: TGTGCCAGCGGGGGTTACAATGAGCAGTTCTTC. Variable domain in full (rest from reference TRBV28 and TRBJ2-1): DVKVTQSSRYLVKRTGEKVFLECVQDMDHENMFWYRQDPGLGLRLIYFSYDVKMKEKGDIPEGYSVSREKKERFSLILESASTNQTSMYLCASGGYNEQFFGPGTRLTVL.

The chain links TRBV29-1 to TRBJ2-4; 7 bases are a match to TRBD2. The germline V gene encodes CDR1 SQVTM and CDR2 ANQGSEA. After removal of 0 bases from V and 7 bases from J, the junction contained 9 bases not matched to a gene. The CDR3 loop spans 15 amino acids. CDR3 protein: CSVEEGDGGSNIQYF. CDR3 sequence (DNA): TGCAGCGTTGAAGAAGGTGACGGCGGGAGTAACATTCAGTACTTC.